This TCR beta chain was recovered during a study of radiation and T cells in renal cell carcinoma. The study's findings and limits: Without pretreatment biopsies, baseline tumor clonotype presence was undetermined. From baseline, blood top tumor clonotypes peaked at 2 weeks post-radiation.

To note about this clone: Its target is unknown.

Profiled with immunoSEQ multiplex PCR; TCRdb holds only in-frame clones, not every one. The table has 70,000 or so clones, 82% seen once. The germline V and J ends were trimmed by 2 bases and 9 bases, with 12 bases remaining between them. CDR3 length: 13 residues. Germline V gene lookup returns CDR1 SGHRS and CDR2 YFSETQ. The time point: blood 2 weeks post-SBRT. The sample's treatment: 15 Gy SBRT to primary tumor, nephrectomy 4 weeks later. The tumor was a clear cell renal cell carcinoma. This sequence joins TRBV5-1 and TRBJ2-1; D might be TRBD2 (6 bases). The receptor was derived from a man in his sixties with renal cell carcinoma. The specimen comprised blood, sampled from a patient whose treatment included radiotherapy and nephrectomy. As DNA, the CDR3 is TGCGCCAGCAGCTTACAGCCAGCGGGTGAGCAGTTCTTC. It specifies CASSLQPAGEQFF.